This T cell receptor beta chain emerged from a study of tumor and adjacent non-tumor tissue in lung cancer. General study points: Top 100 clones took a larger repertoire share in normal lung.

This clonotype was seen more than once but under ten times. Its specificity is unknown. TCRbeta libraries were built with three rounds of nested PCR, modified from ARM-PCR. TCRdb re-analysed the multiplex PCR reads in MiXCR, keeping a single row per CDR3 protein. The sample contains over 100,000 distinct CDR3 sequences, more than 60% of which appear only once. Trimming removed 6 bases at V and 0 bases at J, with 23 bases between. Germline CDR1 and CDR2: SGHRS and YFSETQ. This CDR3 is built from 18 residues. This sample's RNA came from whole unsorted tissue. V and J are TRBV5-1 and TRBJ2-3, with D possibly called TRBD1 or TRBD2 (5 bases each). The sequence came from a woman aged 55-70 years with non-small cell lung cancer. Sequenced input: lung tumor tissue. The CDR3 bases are TGCGCCAGCACCCCCCGAGGGCAGGGTTTTCAGAGCACAGATACGCAGTATTTT. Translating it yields CASTPRGQGFQSTDTQYF.